The TCR beta chain described here comes from a study of breast tumors, draining lymph nodes, adjacent tissues. Study results and limitations: Compared with lymph nodes, tumors were less diverse; compared with nontumor tissue, more.

One entry per CDR3 protein, called by TCRdb with MiXCR from the multiplex PCR reads. Of over 130,000 distinct CDR3 sequences listed, approximately 32% are singletons. Breast cancer patients provided tissue from their axillary draining lymph nodes. On this clonotype itself: The antigen is unknown. The junction departs from germline at one end; a sequencing error may be responsible.

This CDR3 has 13 amino acids. Per germline, CDR1 DFQATT and CDR2 SNEGSKA (reference sequence). The TCR comes from a female donor with breast cancer. Some clones in this sample may be carry-over from other donors' samples. The source material was axillary lymph node tissue. The chain is built from TRBV20-1 and TRBJ2-5; D gene ambiguous. In DNA form, the CDR3 reads TGCAGTGGACCACGGTCAAACCAAGAGGCCCAGTACTTC. Translated, it gives CSGPRSNQEAQYF.